This record concerns one T cell receptor (beta chain) sequence. Its specificity is unknown. The source of the sample is a study of cytomegalovirus exposure and HLA in healthy donors. Study conclusions and caveats: Upon later analysis, TCR association rates were observed to vary by HLA locus, being highest for DRB1 and lowest for HLA-C. Information on immune exposure was restricted to one variable (CMV serostatus).

Trimming took 4 bases from V and 8 from J; bases not matched to a gene: 5. CDR1 is LGHNA and CDR2 is YNFKEQ in the germline V gene. The CDR3 has 15 amino acids. The study ran its PCR with 60 Vbeta and 13 Jbeta primers. Data came from immunoSEQ multiplex PCR; TCRdb stores just in-frame clones and leaves some out. The sample shows about 120,000 clones, over 65% of them seen only once. This rearrangement joins TRBV4-2 to TRBJ2-1; TRBD2 agrees at 13 bases. Sequencing was performed on PBMCs. The clonotype was recovered from a middle-aged woman in good health and CMV-seropositive. The CDR3 reads CASSPTSGRVHEQFF. The CDR3 nucleotides read TGTGCCAGCAGCCCCACTAGCGGGAGGGTGCATGAGCAGTTCTTC.